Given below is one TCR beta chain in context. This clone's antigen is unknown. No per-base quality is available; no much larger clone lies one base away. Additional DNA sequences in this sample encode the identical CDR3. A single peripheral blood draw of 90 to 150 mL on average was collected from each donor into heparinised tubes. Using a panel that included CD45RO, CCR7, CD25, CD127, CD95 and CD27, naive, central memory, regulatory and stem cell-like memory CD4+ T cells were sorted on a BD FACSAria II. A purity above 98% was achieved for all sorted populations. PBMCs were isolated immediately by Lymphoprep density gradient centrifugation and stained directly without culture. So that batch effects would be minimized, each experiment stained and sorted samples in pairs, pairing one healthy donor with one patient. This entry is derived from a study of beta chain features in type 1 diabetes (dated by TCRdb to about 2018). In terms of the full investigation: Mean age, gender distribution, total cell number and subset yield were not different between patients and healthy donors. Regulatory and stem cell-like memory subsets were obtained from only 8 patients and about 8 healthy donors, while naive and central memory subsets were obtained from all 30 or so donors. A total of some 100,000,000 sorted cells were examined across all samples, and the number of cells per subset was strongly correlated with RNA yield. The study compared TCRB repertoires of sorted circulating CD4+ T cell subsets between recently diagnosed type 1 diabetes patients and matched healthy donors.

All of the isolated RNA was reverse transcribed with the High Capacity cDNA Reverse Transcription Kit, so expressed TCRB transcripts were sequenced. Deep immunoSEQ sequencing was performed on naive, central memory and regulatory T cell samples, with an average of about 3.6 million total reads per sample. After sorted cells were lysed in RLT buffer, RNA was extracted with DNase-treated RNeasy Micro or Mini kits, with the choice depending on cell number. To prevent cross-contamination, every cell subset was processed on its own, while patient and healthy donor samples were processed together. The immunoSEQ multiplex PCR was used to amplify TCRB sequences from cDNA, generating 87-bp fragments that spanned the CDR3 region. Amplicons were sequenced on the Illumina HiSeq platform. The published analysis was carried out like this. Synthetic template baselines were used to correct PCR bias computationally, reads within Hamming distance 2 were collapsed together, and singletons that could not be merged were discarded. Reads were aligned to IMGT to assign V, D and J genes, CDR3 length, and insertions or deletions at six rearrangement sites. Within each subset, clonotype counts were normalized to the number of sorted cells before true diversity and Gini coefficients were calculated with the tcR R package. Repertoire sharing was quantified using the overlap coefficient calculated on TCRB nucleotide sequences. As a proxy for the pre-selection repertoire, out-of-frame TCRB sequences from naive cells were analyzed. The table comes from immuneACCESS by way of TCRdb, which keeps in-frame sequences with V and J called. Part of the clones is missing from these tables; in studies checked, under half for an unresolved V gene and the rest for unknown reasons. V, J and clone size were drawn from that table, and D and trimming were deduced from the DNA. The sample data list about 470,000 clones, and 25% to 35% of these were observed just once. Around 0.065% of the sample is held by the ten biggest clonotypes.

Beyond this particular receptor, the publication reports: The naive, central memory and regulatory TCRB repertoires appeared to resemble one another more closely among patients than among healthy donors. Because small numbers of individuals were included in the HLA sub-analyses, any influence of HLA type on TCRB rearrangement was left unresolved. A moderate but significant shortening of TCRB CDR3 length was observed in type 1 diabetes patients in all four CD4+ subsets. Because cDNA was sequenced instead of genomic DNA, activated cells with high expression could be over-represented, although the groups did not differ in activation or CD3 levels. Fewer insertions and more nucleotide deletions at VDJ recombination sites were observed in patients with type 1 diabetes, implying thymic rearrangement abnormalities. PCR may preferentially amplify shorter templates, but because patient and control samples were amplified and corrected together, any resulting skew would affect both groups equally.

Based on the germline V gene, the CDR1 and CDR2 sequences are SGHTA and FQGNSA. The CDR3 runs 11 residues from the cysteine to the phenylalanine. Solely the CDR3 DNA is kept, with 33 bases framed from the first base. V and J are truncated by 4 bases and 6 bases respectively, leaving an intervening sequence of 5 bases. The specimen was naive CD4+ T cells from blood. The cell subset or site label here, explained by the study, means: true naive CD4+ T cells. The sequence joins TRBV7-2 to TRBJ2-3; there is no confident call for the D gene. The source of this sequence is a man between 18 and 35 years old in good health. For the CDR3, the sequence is CASSSSDTQYF. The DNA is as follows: TGTGCCAGCAGCTCCTCGGATACGCAGTATTTT. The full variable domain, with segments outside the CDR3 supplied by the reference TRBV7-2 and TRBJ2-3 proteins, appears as GAGVSQSPSNKVTEKGKDVELRCDPISGHTALYWYRQSLGQGLEFLIYFQGNSAPDKSGLPSDRFSAERTGGSVSTLTIQRTQQEDSAVYLCASSSSDTQYFGPGTRLTVL.